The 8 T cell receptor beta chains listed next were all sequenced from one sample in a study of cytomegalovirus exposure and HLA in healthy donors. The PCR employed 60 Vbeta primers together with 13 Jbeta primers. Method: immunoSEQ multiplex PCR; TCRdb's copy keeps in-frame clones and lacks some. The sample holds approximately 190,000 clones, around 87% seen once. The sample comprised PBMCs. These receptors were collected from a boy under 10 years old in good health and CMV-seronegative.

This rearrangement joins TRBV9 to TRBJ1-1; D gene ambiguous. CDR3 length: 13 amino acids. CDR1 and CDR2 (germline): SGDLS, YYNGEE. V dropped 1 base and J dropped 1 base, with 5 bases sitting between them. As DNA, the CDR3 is TGTGCCAGCAGCGTAACGGGGAACACTGAAGCTTTCTTT. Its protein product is CASSVTGNTEAFF.

The CDR3 is CASSETLQSTGGQEKLFF. In DNA form, the CDR3 reads TGTGCCAGCAGTGAAACCCTCCAATCGACAGGGGGGCAGGAAAAACTGTTTTTT. The rearrangement uses TRBV2 and TRBJ1-4; 9 nucleotides line up with TRBD1. In germline, CDR1 is SNHLY, CDR2 FYNNEI. The V and J ends lost 2 bases and 8 bases, in that order; junction bases with no gene match: 15. The length of the CDR3 is 18 residues.

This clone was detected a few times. CDR3 protein: CASLAGAQRTQYF. The CDR3 DNA sequence: TGTGCCAGCTTAGCGGGGGCTCAACGTACGCAGTATTTT. This chain joins TRBV2 and TRBJ2-3; 9 nucleotides match TRBD2. V lost 8 bases, J lost 8 bases, and 8 bases stayed unmatched. The germline V gene encodes CDR1 SNHLY and CDR2 FYNNEI. There are 13 residues in the CDR3.

CDR3 sequence: CASSPLPGQGEAFF. CDR3 nucleotides: TGTGCCAGCTCACCCTTGCCGGGACAGGGAGAGGCTTTCTTT. The chain joins TRBV18 to TRBJ1-1, with 9 bases that match TRBD1. J was trimmed by 11 bases and V by 3 bases; bases with no gene match: 10. CDR1 and CDR2 (germline): KGHSH, LQKENI. The CDR3 runs 14 residues.

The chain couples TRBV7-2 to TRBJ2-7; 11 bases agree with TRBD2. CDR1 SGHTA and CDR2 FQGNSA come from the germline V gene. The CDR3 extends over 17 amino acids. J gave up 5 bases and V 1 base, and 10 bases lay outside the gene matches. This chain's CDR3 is CASSLVFRTSGRHEQYF. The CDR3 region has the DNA TGTGCCAGCAGCTTAGTATTTCGGACTAGCGGGCGACACGAGCAGTACTTC.

DNA for the CDR3: TGTGCCAGCAGTTTAGCGGGGAGACTCCAAGAGACCCAGTACTTC. Translation gives CASSLAGRLQETQYF. This chain uses TRBV5-4 with TRBJ2-5, with 8 positions matching TRBD2. The CDR3 runs 15 residues. Germline V CDR1 and CDR2: SGHNT, YYREEE (reference sequence). V gave up 5 bases and J gave up 1 base; unmatched junction bases: 7.

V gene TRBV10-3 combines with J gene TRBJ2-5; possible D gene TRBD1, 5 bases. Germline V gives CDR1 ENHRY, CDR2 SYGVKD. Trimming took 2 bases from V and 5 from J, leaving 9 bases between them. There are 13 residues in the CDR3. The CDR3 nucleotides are TGTGCCATCAGTGAGGTTCCAGGGGAGACCCAGTACTTC. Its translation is CAISEVPGETQYF.

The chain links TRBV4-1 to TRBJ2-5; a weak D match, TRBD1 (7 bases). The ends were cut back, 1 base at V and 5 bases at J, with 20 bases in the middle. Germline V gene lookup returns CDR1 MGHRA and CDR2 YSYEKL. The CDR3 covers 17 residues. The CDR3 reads CASSQVRAGGLGETQYF. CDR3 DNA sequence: TGCGCCAGCAGCCAAGTTAGGGCAGGGGGGCTGGGGGAGACCCAGTACTTC.